Listed below are T cell receptor beta chains from one sample, sequenced in a study of blood T cell repertoires in COVID-19. Sequencing used immunoSEQ multiplex PCR; TCRdb keeps in-frame clones, though not all of them. The table includes under 45,000 clones, roughly 80% detected once. The sequencing input was peripheral blood. The source is a human donor with acute or convalescent COVID-19. The donor label of this sample is uncertain. The CDR3 runs from the conserved cysteine through the conserved F or W. D genes are given only for firm matches. Expanded clones are given a class, and other clones once, few, many or no size at all.

clone_size,v_call,cdr3_length,j_call,d_call,cdr3_aa,cdr3_nt
few,TRBV10-2,14,TRBJ2-2,TRBD2,CASGPSGGTGELFF,TGCGCCAGCGGCCCTAGCGGGGGTACCGGGGAGCTGTTTTTT
NA,TRBV2,14,TRBJ1-5,NA,CASSGGGESQPQHF,TGTGCCAGCAGTGGAGGGGGGGAAAGTCAGCCCCAGCATTTT
NA,TRBV6-5,14,TRBJ2-7,TRBD1,CASKAGTGTYEQYF,TGTGCCAGCAAGGCCGGGACAGGTACCTACGAGCAGTACTTC
NA,TRBV29-1,13,TRBJ1-2,NA,CSVVWGLGYGYTF,TGCAGCGTTGTTTGGGGGCTGGGGTATGGCTACACCTTC
NA,TRBV19,17,TRBJ2-2,NA,CASSISGVSANTGELFF,TGTGCCAGTAGTATATCAGGGGTGAGCGCGAACACCGGGGAGCTGTTTTTT
once,TRBV6-1,15,TRBJ2-2,TRBD2,CASSEGLGGEGELFF,TGTGCCAGCAGTGAGGGACTAGGGGGGGAGGGGGAGCTGTTTTTT
NA,TRBV18,17,TRBJ2-2,TRBD1,CASSQKDRVGWAGELFF,TGTGCCAGCTCACAGAAGGACAGGGTCGGATGGGCCGGGGAGCTGTTTTTT
NA,TRBV2,12,TRBJ2-7,NA,CASSDRSYEQYF,TGTGCCAGCAGCGACAGAAGCTACGAGCAGTACTTC
NA,TRBV11-3,14,TRBJ1-1,NA,CASSLGRGNTEAFF,TGTGCCAGCAGCTTAGGCAGGGGTAACACTGAAGCTTTCTTT
NA,TRBV19,11,TRBJ2-3,NA,CASAGSGTQYF,TGTGCCAGCGCGGGGTCGGGTACGCAGTATTTT
NA,TRBV5-1,14,TRBJ2-2,NA,CASSLTVSGGELFF,TGCGCCAGCAGCCTGACAGTCAGTGGCGGGGAGCTGTTTTTT
many,TRBV10-3,14,TRBJ1-5,TRBD1,CAIGTGDSNQPQHF,TGTGCCATTGGGACAGGGGACAGCAATCAGCCCCAGCATTTT
once,TRBV11-2,14,TRBJ1-4,TRBD1,CASSFTGGLEKLFF,TGTGCCAGCAGCTTCACAGGGGGGCTTGAAAAACTGTTTTTT
NA,TRBV29-1,13,TRBJ1-1,TRBD1,CSVRGQGGPEAFF,TGCAGCGTCAGGGGACAGGGAGGTCCTGAAGCTTTCTTT
NA,TRBV18,15,TRBJ1-5,TRBD1,CASSRGEGGHQPQHF,TGTGCCAGCTCTCGTGGGGAAGGGGGCCATCAGCCCCAGCATTTT
NA,TRBV27,12,TRBJ1-6,NA,CASSANGSPLHF,TGTGCCAGCAGTGCCAATGGCTCACCCCTCCACTTT
NA,TRBV9,15,TRBJ2-3,TRBD2,CASSVVASGRDTQYF,TGTGCCAGCAGCGTAGTAGCTAGCGGGAGAGATACGCAGTATTTT
NA,TRBV28,16,TRBJ2-7,TRBD1,CASSAIRGIISYEQYF,TGTGCCAGCAGTGCCATCAGGGGGATCATCTCCTACGAGCAGTACTTC
few,TRBV5-4,11,TRBJ2-7,NA,CASSLAGEQYF,TGTGCCAGCAGCCTCGCGGGCGAGCAGTACTTC
NA,TRBV28,16,TRBJ1-1,TRBD1,CASSSPEFSGQGEAFF,TGTGCCAGCAGTTCCCCAGAATTTAGTGGACAGGGAGAAGCTTTCTTT
NA,TRBV24-1,13,TRBJ2-1,NA,CATKNRAYNEQFF,TGTGCCACCAAGAACAGGGCCTACAATGAGCAGTTCTTC
NA,TRBV4-1,15,TRBJ2-3,NA,CASSDLWAVGDTQYF,TGCGCCAGCAGCGACCTCTGGGCAGTGGGAGATACGCAGTATTTT
NA,TRBV28,21,TRBJ2-1,TRBD2,CASSSATTSGGLPSSYNEQFF,TGTGCCAGCAGTTCAGCCACTACTAGCGGGGGTCTTCCTAGCTCCTACAATGAGCAGTTCTTC
NA,TRBV2,13,TRBJ2-3,TRBD2,CAISDTSADTQYF,TGTGCCATCTCCGACACTAGCGCAGATACGCAGTATTTT
NA,TRBV3-1/TRBV3-2,13,TRBJ2-7,NA,CASSPLTGYEQYF,TGTGCCAGCAGCCCCCTTACGGGGTACGAGCAGTACTTC
NA,TRBV6-5,13,TRBJ1-1,TRBD1,CASSPRDRGRAFF,TGTGCCAGCTCCCCCCGGGACAGGGGGCGAGCTTTCTTT
NA,TRBV11-2,13,TRBJ1-2,TRBD1,CASSTDRVGGYTF,TGTGCCAGCAGCACAGACAGGGTAGGGGGCTACACCTTC
NA,TRBV6-5,15,TRBJ1-5,NA,CASSRGKWGNQPQHF,TGTGCCAGCAGTAGGGGGAAATGGGGCAATCAGCCCCAGCATTTT
NA,TRBV6-2/TRBV6-3,14,TRBJ2-3,TRBD2,CASSYAGGPYTQYF,TGTGCCAGCAGTTACGCGGGGGGGCCGTATACGCAGTATTTT
NA,TRBV28,15,TRBJ1-2,TRBD1,CASSQKTGIGYGYTF,TGTGCCAGCAGTCAGAAGACAGGGATAGGCTATGGCTACACCTTC
once,TRBV11-2,14,TRBJ2-5,TRBD1,CASSPTGGQETQYF,TGTGCCAGCAGCCCGACAGGGGGCCAAGAGACCCAGTACTTC
NA,TRBV7-9,12,TRBJ2-7,NA,CASRQTAYEQYF,TGTGCCAGCAGACAGACAGCCTACGAGCAGTACTTC
NA,TRBV6-5,15,TRBJ1-3,NA,CASSYYPGFGNTIYF,TGTGCCAGCAGTTACTACCCCGGGTTTGGAAACACCATATATTTT
NA,TRBV14,15,TRBJ2-7,NA,CASSQGWTGSYEQYF,TGTGCCAGCAGCCAAGGATGGACGGGGTCCTACGAGCAGTACTTC
few,TRBV19,13,TRBJ2-2,TRBD1,CATPDRGTGELFF,TGTGCCACACCTGACAGGGGCACCGGGGAGCTGTTTTTT
once,TRBV9,15,TRBJ2-7,NA,CASSEAGGLIYEQYF,TGTGCCAGCAGCGAGGCTGGGGGACTCATCTACGAGCAGTACTTC
NA,TRBV11-2,16,TRBJ2-1,NA,CASSLSTPTGNNEQFF,TGTGCCAGCAGCTTAAGTACCCCGACAGGAAACAATGAGCAGTTCTTC
NA,TRBV19,15,TRBJ2-5,NA,CASSVGGGAQETQYF,TGTGCCAGTAGCGTCGGTGGGGGGGCACAAGAGACCCAGTACTTC
NA,TRBV4-2,15,TRBJ2-1,TRBD1,CASSQTGTGNNEQFF,TGTGCCAGCAGCCAGACCGGGACAGGGAACAATGAGCAGTTCTTC
NA,TRBV29-1,16,TRBJ1-4,TRBD1,CSVEEQGAATNEKLFF,TGCAGCGTTGAAGAACAGGGGGCAGCAACTAATGAAAAACTGTTTTTT
NA,TRBV3-1/TRBV3-2,12,TRBJ2-7,TRBD2,CASSQERGVQYF,TGTGCCAGCAGCCAAGAACGGGGGGTGCAGTACTTC
NA,TRBV11-2,13,TRBJ1-1,NA,CASSLDLNTEAFF,TGTGCCAGCAGCTTAGATCTCAACACTGAAGCTTTCTTT
NA,TRBV12-5,13,TRBJ1-5,NA,CASGLGWAAPQHF,TGTGCTAGTGGTTTGGGCTGGGCAGCGCCCCAGCATTTT
NA,TRBV19,16,TRBJ2-7,TRBD1,CASRPDRTGEAYEQYF,TGTGCCAGTAGACCAGACAGGACAGGGGAAGCCTACGAGCAGTACTTC
NA,TRBV4-3,16,TRBJ1-1,TRBD1,CASSQGIRGPNTEAFF,TGCGCCAGCAGCCAAGGGATTAGGGGGCCGAACACTGAAGCTTTCTTT
few,TRBV28,21,TRBJ1-5,NA,CASSPNLGHAPARYSNQPQHF,TGTGCCAGCAGCCCTAATCTTGGACATGCTCCTGCGAGGTATAGCAATCAGCCCCAGCATTTT
NA,TRBV7-3,15,TRBJ2-7,TRBD1,CASSLAGGSSYEQYF,TGTGCCAGCAGCTTAGCAGGGGGCAGCTCCTACGAGCAGTACTTC
NA,TRBV30,13,TRBJ1-4,NA,CAWSRGVIEKLFF,TGTGCCTGGAGTCGGGGAGTTATAGAAAAACTGTTTTTT
NA,TRBV18,17,TRBJ1-2,NA,CASSPDITGMANYGYTF,TGTGCCAGCTCACCGGATATCACAGGGATGGCTAACTATGGCTACACCTTC
few,TRBV6-1,15,TRBJ1-6,NA,CASSEAPGRNSPLHF,TGTGCCAGCAGTGAAGCCCCAGGCCGGAATTCACCCCTCCACTTT
NA,TRBV27,13,TRBJ1-1,NA,CASSTQTYTEAFF,TGTGCCAGCAGTACCCAGACATACACTGAAGCTTTCTTT
NA,TRBV7-8,14,TRBJ1-3,NA,CASSFDSSGNTIYF,TGTGCCAGCAGCTTCGACAGCTCTGGAAACACCATATATTTT
NA,TRBV12-3/TRBV12-4,11,TRBJ1-2,NA,CASSLQRGYTF,TGTGCCAGCAGTTTGCAGCGAGGCTACACCTTC